A single T cell receptor beta chain is shown here with its context. The antigen remains unidentified. Libraries were prepared by immunoSEQ multiplex PCR; TCRdb keeps only in-frame clonotypes and omits some of them. The repertoire holds 61,000 or so clones, with 86% as singletons. The data stem from a study of OX40 agonist ivuxolimab in advanced cancers. Study summary: Patients received ivuxolimab, an agonistic anti-OX40 (CD134) antibody. Ivuxolimab, which patients received intravenously every 2 weeks, was dosed at 0.01 to 10 mg/kg. Findings of the study overall: The work left the antigen specificity of expanded peripheral T cells undetermined.

CDR3 length equals 12 residues. Trimming took 1 base from V and 10 from J, leaving 10 bases between them. Per the germline V gene, CDR1 is SGHTA and CDR2 is FQGNSA. Blood got drawn at baseline, again on cycle 4 day 1, and then on cycle 7 day 1. This TCR came from an adult with an advanced solid tumor such as melanoma, head and neck, liver or kidney cancer. The V and J genes are TRBV7-2 and TRBJ1-1, with D unresolved. The sequencing used CD4+ or CD8+ T cells sorted from blood, collected in a trial of the OX40 agonist ivuxolimab. The CDR3 loop is CASSLVGYGAFF. Here the CDR3 DNA reads TGTGCCAGCAGCTTAGTAGGGTACGGAGCTTTCTTT.